The T cell receptor beta chain under discussion was sequenced for a study of Graves' ophthalmopathy and Graves' hyperthyroidism. Study-wide context: Investigators collected peripheral blood at initial diagnosis, before any treatment was given.

This clonotype was counted many times. None of the included patients had other autoimmune diseases, uncontrolled infections, pregnancy or lactation, as these led to exclusion. The evidence that diagnosis relied on was clinical symptoms, serum thyroxine, TRAb, thyroid ultrasound and orbital computed tomography. PBMCs were isolated by Ficoll-Paque density gradient centrifugation, using more than 8.5 ml of fresh peripheral blood as the starting material. As the template, RNA transcripts were used to amplify TCR beta CDR3 regions. HTBI primers were used in a first-round RT-PCR, which preceded a second-round multiplex PCR. TCRdb analysed the multiplex PCR reads with MiXCR anew, one entry per CDR3 protein. In the table there are around 660,000 distinct CDR3 sequences, about 38% of which are singletons. V lost 2 bases and J 5 bases, leaving 9 bases between the germline ends. The germline V gene has CDR1 DFQATT and CDR2 SNEGSKA (reference sequence). CDR3 length: 12 residues.

The sequenced sample was peripheral blood. The chain couples TRBV20-1 to TRBJ1-1, with TRBD1 as a possible D gene (5 bases). The source is an adult man with Graves' ophthalmopathy. As DNA, the CDR3 is TGCAGTGCTAGACCATGGGGGACTGAAGCTTTCTTT. It yields the protein CSARPWGTEAFF.